What follows describes a single TCR beta chain. Its matching antigen is unknown. Trimming removed 3 bases at V and 2 bases at J, with 2 bases between. Looked up from germline, CDR1 is MNHNS and CDR2 is SASEGT. CDR3 size: 11 residues. Negative isolation was used for CD8+ and CD4+ T cells, and FACS enrichment was applied to TEMRA cells. The RNA input was about 0.5 to 1 ug, and it was reverse transcribed with random hexamers. TCRdb ran MiXCR on the immunoSEQ multiplex PCR reads and lists one entry per CDR3 protein. The sample shows under 200,000 distinct CDR3 sequences, roughly 95% of them seen only once. The data belong to a study of CD8 T cells in Susac syndrome. General study findings and limits: No clonal expansion appeared among CD4+ T cells in Susac patients.

Sequencing was performed on CD4+ T cells from PBMCs. The clonotype originates from a human donor with Susac syndrome. The J gene is TRBJ2-7, the V gene TRBV6-1; no clear D. CDR3 nucleotide sequence: TGTGCCAGCAGTGACGCCTACGAGCAGTACGTC. Translation gives CASSDAYEQYV.